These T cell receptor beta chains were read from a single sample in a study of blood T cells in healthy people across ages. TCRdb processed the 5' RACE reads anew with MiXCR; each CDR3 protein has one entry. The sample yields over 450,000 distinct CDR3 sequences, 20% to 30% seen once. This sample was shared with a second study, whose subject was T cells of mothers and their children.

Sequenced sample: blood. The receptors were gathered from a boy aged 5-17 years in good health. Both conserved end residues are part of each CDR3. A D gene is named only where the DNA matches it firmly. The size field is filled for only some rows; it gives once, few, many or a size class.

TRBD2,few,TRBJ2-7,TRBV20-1,TGCAGTGCTAGAGCACTAGCGGGAGGGCAGTACTTC,CSARALAGGQYF
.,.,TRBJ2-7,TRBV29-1,TGCAGCGTTGCGACAGGCAAAGCTTACGAGCAGTACTTC,CSVATGKAYEQYF
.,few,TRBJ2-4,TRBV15,TGTGCCACCAGCAGAGCTTCCGGGGAAAACATTCAGTACTTC,CATSRASGENIQYF
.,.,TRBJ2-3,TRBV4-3,TGCGCCAGCAGCCAAGATCGGAGAGATACGCAGTATTTT,CASSQDRRDTQYF
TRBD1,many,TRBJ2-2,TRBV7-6,TGTGCCAGCAGCTTAGCTAACAGGGGTGCCGGGGAGCTGTTTTTT,CASSLANRGAGELFF
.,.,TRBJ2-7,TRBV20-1,TGCAGTGCTAGGATGTACGAGCAGTACTTC,CSARMYEQYF
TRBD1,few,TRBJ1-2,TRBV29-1,TGCAGCGTTGAAGTGATAGGCCAGGGGGGCTATGGCTACACCTTC,CSVEVIGQGGYGYTF
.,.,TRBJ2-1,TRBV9,TGTGCCAGCACCCTTTCTATGGCGGGCCTCTACAATGAGCAGTTCTTC,CASTLSMAGLYNEQFF
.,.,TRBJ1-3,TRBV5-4,TGTGCCAGCAGCTTGGGGGGACGGCCCTCTGGAAACACCATATATTTT,CASSLGGRPSGNTIYF
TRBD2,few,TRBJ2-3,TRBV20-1,TGCAGTGCTGGCACTAGCGGGGGGGCGCGCACAGACACGCAGTATTTT,CSAGTSGGARTDTQYF
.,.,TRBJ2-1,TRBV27,TGTGCCAGCAGTCCGAGGGGCAATGGGCAGTTCTTC,CASSPRGNGQFF
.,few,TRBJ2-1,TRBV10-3,TGTGCCATCAGTGAGTACAAAGACAATGAGCAGTTCTTC,CAISEYKDNEQFF
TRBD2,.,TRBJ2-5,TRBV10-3,TGTGCCATCAGTAAGACTAGCGGGAGGTTAGAGACCCAGTACTTC,CAISKTSGRLETQYF
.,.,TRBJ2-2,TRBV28,TGTGCCAGCAGTTTTCTCGACCCGATCTGGGAGGCCGGGGAGCTGTTTTTT,CASSFLDPIWEAGELFF
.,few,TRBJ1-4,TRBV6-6,TGTGCCAGCAGTTACGGAAGTCGGAATGAAAAACTGTTTTTT,CASSYGSRNEKLFF
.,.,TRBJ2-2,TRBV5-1,TGCGCCAGTAGCACCCCTTCTACCGGGGAGCTGTTTTTT,CASSTPSTGELFF
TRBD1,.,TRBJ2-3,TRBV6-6,TGTGCCAGCAGTACGACAGGGAGCACAGATACGCAGTATTTT,CASSTTGSTDTQYF
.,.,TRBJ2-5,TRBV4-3,TGCGCCAGCTCAGAGGGGGCTACGGGGGGAGGAGAGACCCAGTACTTC,CASSEGATGGGETQYF
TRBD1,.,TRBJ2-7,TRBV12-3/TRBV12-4,TGTGCCAGCAGCCCCCGGGACAGGGGTCGCAACGAGCAGTACTTC,CASSPRDRGRNEQYF
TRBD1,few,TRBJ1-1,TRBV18,TGTGCCAGCTCACCGAAGGGGGCTGGTACTGAAGCTTTCTTT,CASSPKGAGTEAFF
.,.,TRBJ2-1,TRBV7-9,TGTGCCAGCAGCTTATACCTTACGCGGGTGGACAATGAGCAGTTCTTC,CASSLYLTRVDNEQFF
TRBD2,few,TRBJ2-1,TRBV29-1,TGCAGCGTTGAAGGGAAAACTTTAGCGGGAGCTTCCTACAATGAGCAGTTCTTC,CSVEGKTLAGASYNEQFF
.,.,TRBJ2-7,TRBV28,TGTGCCAGCTCCCGCTACGAGCAGTACTTC,CASSRYEQYF
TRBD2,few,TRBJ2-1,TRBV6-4,TGTGCCAGCAGTGCAGAACCGGGACTAGCGGGAGGGAATGAGCAGTTCTTC,CASSAEPGLAGGNEQFF
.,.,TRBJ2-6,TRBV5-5,TGTGCCAGCAGCTGGGGCTCTGGGGCCAACGTCCTGACTTTC,CASSWGSGANVLTF
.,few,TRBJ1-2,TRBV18,TGTGCCAATTTCTTTGGGCAGGGCAATTCATATGGCTACACCTTC,CANFFGQGNSYGYTF
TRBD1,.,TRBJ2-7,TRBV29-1,TGCAGCGCCGCGACAGGGTTTGCCTACGAGCAGTACTTC,CSAATGFAYEQYF
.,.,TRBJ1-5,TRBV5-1,TGCGCCAGCAGCCCGATCGGGAGTTTCAATCAGCCCCAGCATTTT,CASSPIGSFNQPQHF
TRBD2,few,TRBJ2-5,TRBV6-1,TGTGCCAGCAGTCGACTAGCGGGGCGGTCCCAAGAGACCCGGTACTTC,CASSRLAGRSQETRYF
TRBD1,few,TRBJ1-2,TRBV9,TGTGCCAGCAGCGCCAGAAGGACAGGGAGGTATGGCTACACCTTC,CASSARRTGRYGYTF
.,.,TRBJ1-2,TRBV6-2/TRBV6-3,TGTGCCAGCAGTTACTCGGGGACGGATCCCTATGGCTACACCTTC,CASSYSGTDPYGYTF
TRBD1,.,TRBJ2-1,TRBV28,TGTGCCAGCAGTTTTAGACAGGGGTGGTACAATGAGCAGTTCTTC,CASSFRQGWYNEQFF
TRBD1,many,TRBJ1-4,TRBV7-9,TGTGCCAGCAGCTTACCTACTGGACAGGGACGAGAAAAACTGTTTTTT,CASSLPTGQGREKLFF
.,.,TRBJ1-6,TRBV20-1,TGCAGTGCTATGAACCTGAGCTCCTATAATTCACCCCTCCACTTT,CSAMNLSSYNSPLHF
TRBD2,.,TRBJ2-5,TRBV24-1,TGTGCCACCAGAATCGTGGCGGGAGCGGACGACAAGGGTCAAGAGACCCAGTACTTC,CATRIVAGADDKGQETQYF
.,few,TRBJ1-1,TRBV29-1,TGCAGCGCCCTCCGGGGGGGGGAGTTTTCAATGAACACTGAAGCTTTCTTT,CSALRGGEFSMNTEAFF
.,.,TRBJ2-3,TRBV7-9,TGCGCCAGCAGCCCCGTTGGGGCTAGCACAGATACGCAGTATTTT,CASSPVGASTDTQYF
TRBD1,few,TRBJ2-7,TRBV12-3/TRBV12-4,TGTGCCAGCAGTTTCGGGGACAGTGGAATCCACTCCTACGAGCAGTACTTC,CASSFGDSGIHSYEQYF
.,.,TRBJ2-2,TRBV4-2,TGTGCCAGCAGCCAAGGAATAGCGACGAACACCGGGGAGCTGTTTTTT,CASSQGIATNTGELFF
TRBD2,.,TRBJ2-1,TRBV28,TGTGCCAGCATCACTAGCGGGAGGGCTAATGAGCAGTTCTTC,CASITSGRANEQFF
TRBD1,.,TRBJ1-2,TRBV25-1,TGTGCCAGCAGTGGAGTCGACGGGGACAGGGGATACGGTGGCTACACCTTC,CASSGVDGDRGYGGYTF
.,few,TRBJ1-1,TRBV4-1,TGCGCCAGCAGCCAACGTTATCAGGGCAACACTGAAGCTTTCTTT,CASSQRYQGNTEAFF
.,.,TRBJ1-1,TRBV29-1,TGCAGCGTCCCCGGGGCAGCCATGAACACTGAAGCTTTCTTT,CSVPGAAMNTEAFF
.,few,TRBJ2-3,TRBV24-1,TGTGCCACCAGTGGGCTAAGCACAGATACGCAGTATTTT,CATSGLSTDTQYF
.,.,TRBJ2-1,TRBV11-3,TGTGCCAGCAGCTTAGATCAGGTAACCGATGAGCAGTTCTTC,CASSLDQVTDEQFF
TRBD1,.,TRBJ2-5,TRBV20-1,TGCAGTGCTAGAGATCCGGGACAGGCTTCGGGGGAGACCCAGTACTTC,CSARDPGQASGETQYF
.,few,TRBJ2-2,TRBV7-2,TGTGCCAGCAGCTTAGTAACGAGAGGGGAGCTGTTTTTT,CASSLVTRGELFF
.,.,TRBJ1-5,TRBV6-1,TGTGCCAGCAGCCCGAGGACGCGAGGGGGGAATCAGCCCCAGCATTTT,CASSPRTRGGNQPQHF
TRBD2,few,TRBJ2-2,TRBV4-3,TGCGCCAGCAGCCAAGATTTCGGGATAGCGGGAGCACCCGGGGAGCTGTTTTTT,CASSQDFGIAGAPGELFF
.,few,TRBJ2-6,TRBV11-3,TGTGCCAGCAGCACCTCAGGCTCTGGGGCCAACGTCCTGACTTTC,CASSTSGSGANVLTF
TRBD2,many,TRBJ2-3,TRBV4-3,TGCGCCAGCAGCCAAGAGCGGGGGGGCCCAGATACGCAGTATTTT,CASSQERGGPDTQYF
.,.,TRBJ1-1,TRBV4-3,TGCGCCAGCAGCCCCGAGACGGGTGAAGCTTTCTTT,CASSPETGEAFF
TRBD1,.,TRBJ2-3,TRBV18,TGTGCCAGCTCACCAACGAGGACAGGGACCACAGATACGCAGTATTTT,CASSPTRTGTTDTQYF
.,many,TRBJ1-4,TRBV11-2,TGTGCCAGCAGCTACGGCGGATCGGGGGGCAATGAAAAACTGTTTTTT,CASSYGGSGGNEKLFF
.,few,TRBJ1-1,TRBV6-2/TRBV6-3,TGTGCCAGCACTCGACTGCAGGGAGGCGGTGGGAGCACTGAAGCTTTCTTT,CASTRLQGGGGSTEAFF